The sample holds many counts of the clone carrying this TCR beta chain. Its cognate antigen is unknown. CDR3 length equals 13 residues. Looked up from germline, CDR1 is SGHTA and CDR2 is FQGNSA. Trimming cost V 5 bases and J 8 bases, with 12 bases left between them. The source of the sample is a study of T cell repertoires in cytomegalovirus infection. Across the study: Carrying CMV and the relevant HLA type showed in public TCR beta signatures. Study-level findings and limits: The study identified carriers of CMV plus the relevant HLA from cumulative public TCR beta family frequency. The response measured ex vivo was dominated by TCR beta clonotypes (HLA-C-restricted and CMV-specific).

TCRdb ran MiXCR on the reads and lists one entry per CDR3 protein. The sample carries roughly 110,000 distinct CDR3 sequences, 10% recorded once. Sequencing was carried out using PBMCs, sequenced either directly or after in vitro stimulation (not recorded which). The rearrangement uses TRBV7-2 and TRBJ1-4; D unclear. This receptor was taken from a human donor in good health (CMV status not recorded). Some clones in this sample may be carry-over from other donors' samples. This chain's CDR3 is CASSLEDWEKLFF. In nucleotides, the CDR3 is TGTGCCAGCAGCCTCGAGGATTGGGAAAAACTGTTTTTT.